This TCR beta chain is drawn from a study of graft-versus-host responses after intestinal transplantation. Background on the study: Tacrolimus and steroids were given for 3 to 4 years to all recipients after anti-thymocyte globulin induction.

CDR1 and CDR2 from the germline V gene are SNHLY and FYNNEI. V lost 3 bases and J lost 1, with 9 bases in between. CDR3 length: 14 amino acids. TCRdb's table, derived via immunoSEQ multiplex PCR, lists solely in-frame clones and lacks some. In the table there are around 67,000 clones, around 91% of which are singletons. Study conclusions and caveats: Peak circulating GvH clone levels were associated with early post-transplant HvG declines. High graft-versus-host to host-versus-graft T cell clonal ratios marked allografts of patients with graft-donor macrochimerism. GvH clones were identified in recipient marrow, with some first appearing in ileum or blood.

As concerns this clone: Antigen specificity is unknown.

The sample in question was unstimulated CD8+ T cells sorted from spleen or lymph node cells, obtained before transplant. The source of this sequence is a human donor who was the organ donor for an intestinal transplant. This rearrangement joins TRBV2 to TRBJ2-5; the D gene is possibly TRBD2 (5 bases). The CDR3 DNA sequence: TGTGCCAGCAGTGAGGACTCTCCCCAAGAGACCCAGTACTTC. As protein: CASSEDSPQETQYF.